One sample yielded the 21 T cell receptor beta chains listed below, sequenced in a study of cytomegalovirus exposure and HLA in healthy donors. The PCR had 60 Vbeta and 13 Jbeta primers. Only in-frame clones appear in the TCRdb table, and some are missing; sequencing was by immunoSEQ multiplex PCR. This sample yields fewer than 250,000 clones, of which approximately 87% are seen a single time; 1.3% belongs to the top ten. Material: PBMCs. The receptors stem from a man in his thirties or forties in good health and CMV-seronegative.

The genes are TRBV9 and TRBJ2-3; tentative D call: TRBD1 (6 bases). In germline, CDR1 is SGDLS, CDR2 YYNGEE. With 3 bases removed from V and 8 bases from J, the gap between germline ends came to 16 bases. CDR3 length equals 14 residues. The CDR3 nucleotides read TGTGCCAGCAGCGCAGGGGAAAGGGTCGCTACGCAGTATTTT. Residues: CASSAGERVATQYF.

Written as DNA, the CDR3 is TGCGCCAGCAGCTTGATTCCAGGGGGCGTGACCGGGGAGCTGTTTTTT. Protein product: CASSLIPGGVTGELFF. The chain links TRBV5-1 to TRBJ2-2; TRBD1 aligns across 8 bases. Germline CDR1 reads SGHRS; CDR2 reads YFSETQ. CDR3 length: 16 amino acids. V lost 1 base and J lost 5; bases outside the gene matches: 7. Together with reference TRBV5-1 and TRBJ2-2, the CDR3 gives the full variable domain: KAGVTQTPRYLIKTRGQQVTLSCSPISGHRSVSWYQQTPGQGLQFLFEYFSETQRNKGNFPGRFSGRQFSNSRSEMNVSTLELGDSALYLCASSLIPGGVTGELFFGEGSRLTVL.

In this sample, this clone turned up once. The J gene is TRBJ2-5, the V gene TRBV19; 7 nucleotides line up with TRBD1. The V gene's germline CDR1 is LNHDA and CDR2 SQIVND (reference sequence). The length of the CDR3 is 15 residues. Trimming at V came to 2 bases and at J to 5 bases, leaving 8 bases not matched to a gene. As DNA, the CDR3 is TGTGCCAGTAGTATACGACAGGGTGGGTGGGAGACCCAGTACTTC. It encodes CASSIRQGGWETQYF.

The chain couples TRBV7-8 to TRBJ1-1; maybe TRBD1 (6 bases). This CDR3 is 14 amino acids long. Germline CDR1 and CDR2: SGHVS and FQNEAQ. V lost 4 bases and J 1 base, leaving 10 bases between the germline ends. The CDR3 bases are TGTGCCAGCAGCTGGGGACATCAGAACACTGAAGCTTTCTTT. It is translated as CASSWGHQNTEAFF.

The genes are TRBV5-1 and TRBJ1-5; D possibly corresponds to TRBD1 (6 bases). The CDR3 has 15 amino acids. The germline V gene has CDR1 SGHRS and CDR2 YFSETQ. V shed 1 base and J shed 3 bases, with 11 bases lying between them. The CDR3 is CASSLTGSLNQPQHF. CDR3 nucleotide sequence: TGCGCCAGCAGCTTGACAGGGTCTCTCAATCAGCCCCAGCATTTT.

The chain carries TRBV5-4 and TRBJ1-3; D not certain. The CDR3 is 16 residues long. Germline V gene sequence: CDR1 SGHNT, CDR2 YYREEE (reference sequence). V was clipped by 0 bases and J by 0 bases, with 10 bases between them. For the CDR3, the DNA is TGTGCCAGCAGCTTGGGAAGGGAGCCCTCTGGAAACACCATATATTTT. Its protein product is CASSLGREPSGNTIYF.

Remarks on this clone: Other DNA sequences in this sample translate to the same CDR3. The chain is built from TRBV6-4 and TRBJ1-6; 8 nucleotides match TRBD1. This CDR3 has 16 residues. Germline loops: CDR1 MRHNA, CDR2 SNTAGT. The junction had 6 bases not matched to a gene; V was cut back by 0 bases and J by 8 bases. In DNA form, the CDR3 reads TGTGCCAGCAGTGACTCGAGGACAGGGAGTGATTCACCCCTCCACTTT. Its protein product is CASSDSRTGSDSPLHF.

The chain joins TRBV11-3 to TRBJ2-1, with 9 bases lining up with TRBD2. V lost 1 base and J lost 6; bases outside the gene matches: 7. The length of the CDR3 is 16 residues. Looked up from germline, CDR1 is SGHNT and CDR2 is YENEEA. The CDR3 here is CASSLGPSGKGNEQFF. In nucleotides, the CDR3 is TGTGCCAGCAGCTTAGGCCCTAGCGGGAAAGGCAATGAGCAGTTCTTC.

The chain employs TRBV7-2 and TRBJ2-3; D is undetermined. This CDR3 region has 14 residues. Trimming cost V 6 bases and J 1 base, with 11 bases left between them. Germline values: CDR1 SGHTA, CDR2 FQGNSA. DNA for the CDR3: TGTGCCAGCAGACTGAGCGAGGGCACAGATACGCAGTATTTT. It encodes CASRLSEGTDTQYF.

V and J are TRBV7-9 and TRBJ2-3; TRBD1 matches at 8 bases. V shed 8 bases and J 0 bases; nucleotides not matched to a gene: 4. Per the germline V gene, CDR1 is SEHNR and CDR2 is FQNEAQ (reference sequence). The CDR3 loop spans 14 amino acids. The chain's CDR3 is CASSQGASTDTQYF. CDR3 bases: TGTGCCAGCTCCCAGGGGGCTAGCACAGATACGCAGTATTTT.

V gene TRBV7-9 combines with J gene TRBJ2-1, with 7 nucleotides matching TRBD1. This CDR3 contains 15 residues. Trimming removed 8 bases from V and 2 bases from J; junction bases left unmatched: 9. The germline gives CDR1 SEHNR, CDR2 FQNEAQ (reference sequence). DNA for the CDR3: TGTGCCAGCCATAACCCGGGACAGACCTACAATGAGCAGTTCTTC. It encodes CASHNPGQTYNEQFF.

The CDR3 DNA reads as TGTGCCAGTAGCCGGATACAGGGGGATAATGAAAAACTGTTTTTT. Translating gives CASSRIQGDNEKLFF. The J gene is TRBJ1-4, the V gene TRBV19, with 8 positions matching TRBD1. The CDR3 sequence is 15 residues long. CDR1 is LNHDA, CDR2 SQIVND, per germline (reference sequence). V was clipped by 6 bases and J by 4 bases; unmatched bases: 7.

The CDR3 DNA follows: TGTGCCAGCAGTCCGGGGAGCCCCTCTGGAAACACCATATATTTT. It encodes CASSPGSPSGNTIYF. The V and J genes are TRBV28 and TRBJ1-3; D is ambiguous. CDR3 length: 15 residues. The germline V gene encodes CDR1 MDHEN and CDR2 SYDVKM. V was trimmed by 5 bases and J by 0 bases, leaving 11 bases between them.

Turning to this clone: The junction departs from germline at one end; a sequencing error may be responsible. This sequence joins TRBV10-3 and TRBJ2-3; 10 bases fit TRBD1. Germline CDR1 and CDR2: ENHRY and SYGVKD. The CDR3 covers 15 residues. The CDR3 is CAVRRDRGGTDTQYF. In nucleotides, the CDR3 is TGTGCCGTCAGGCGGGACAGGGGTGGCACAGATACGCAGTATTTT.

J is TRBJ2-1 and V is TRBV9; TRBD2 matches 13 bases. CDR3 length equals 16 residues. Looked up from germline, CDR1 is SGDLS and CDR2 is YYNGEE. V gave up 0 bases and J gave up 7 bases; unmatched junction bases: 4. The CDR3 region has the DNA TGTGCCAGCAGCGTAGGACTAGCGGGAGGTGGGAATGAGCAGTTCTTC. This gives the protein CASSVGLAGGGNEQFF.

The chain joins TRBV4-1 to TRBJ1-4, with D possibly being TRBD1 (5 bases). Trimming removed 0 bases at V and 4 bases at J, with 15 bases between. Per the germline V gene, CDR1 is MGHRA and CDR2 is YSYEKL. The CDR3 consists of 17 residues. The CDR3 region is CASSQDLKRGLNEKLFF. In DNA form, the CDR3 reads TGCGCCAGCAGCCAAGATCTTAAAAGGGGCCTTAATGAAAAACTGTTTTTT.

The V and J genes are TRBV19 and TRBJ2-7; 8 nucleotides agree with TRBD1. V lost 5 bases and J lost 3; bases outside the gene matches: 6. This CDR3 has 14 residues. CDR1 and CDR2 (germline): LNHDA, SQIVND (reference sequence). CDR3 nucleotide sequence: TGTGCCAGTAGTTCGGGACAGGTTCTCTACGAGCAGTACTTC. Encoded protein: CASSSGQVLYEQYF.

The chain uses TRBV19 and TRBJ2-5, with 7 bases matching TRBD2. This CDR3 is built from 11 residues. Germline-derived CDR1 and CDR2 are LNHDA and SQIVND (reference sequence). The ends lost 6 bases at V and 11 bases at J; junction bases unmatched: 6. CDR3 protein: CASSSLREQYF. CDR3 DNA: TGTGCCAGTAGCTCCTTGCGGGAGCAGTACTTC.

The chain recombines TRBV5-1 with TRBJ1-4; 7 nucleotides line up with TRBD1. There are 17 residues in the CDR3. Per the germline V gene, CDR1 is SGHRS and CDR2 is YFSETQ. After removal of 1 base from V and 4 bases from J, the junction contained 10 bases not matched to a gene. CDR3 sequence: CASSLTGSGQINEKLFF. CDR3 DNA sequence: TGCGCCAGCAGCTTGACGGGGTCGGGACAGATTAATGAAAAACTGTTTTTT.

The chain couples TRBV28 to TRBJ2-7; D might be TRBD2 (6 bases). V dropped 7 bases and J dropped 6 bases, with 10 bases sitting between them. This CDR3 is built from 11 residues. Germline lookup yields CDR1 MDHEN and CDR2 SYDVKM. As DNA, the CDR3 is TGTGCCAGCACCCCCGGGGGCGAGCAGTACTTC. Translation gives CASTPGGEQYF.

V usage is TRBV7-9 and J usage is TRBJ2-1, with a tentative D call TRBD1 (6 bases). V lost 5 bases and J 0 bases, leaving 17 bases between the germline ends. Germline-derived CDR1 and CDR2 are SEHNR and FQNEAQ (reference sequence). The CDR3 contains 17 residues. The CDR3 DNA reads as TGTGCCAGCAGCCCTAGCCCAGGGGTACCCTCCTACAATGAGCAGTTCTTC. This sequence encodes CASSPSPGVPSYNEQFF.